Sequencing of this T cell receptor beta chain was carried out in a study of low-dose radiotherapy and immunotherapy resistance in tumors. About the research overall: Across 26 weeks, 13 Gy in total went to Cohort 2, delivered as 1 Gy per fraction every two weeks. The study administered intravenous cyclophosphamide at 200 mg/m2 every two weeks, one day ahead of radiation and immunotherapy.

TRAV and TRBV primers primed cDNA for both TCRalpha and TCRbeta. Using a constant-region primer together with a V-primer adapter, TCRs were subjected to 15 to 20 PCR cycles of amplification. TCRdb reprocessed the reads with MiXCR, giving one entry per CDR3 protein. The sample includes some 16,000 distinct CDR3 sequences, 70% of them seen just once. Per germline, CDR1 LNHDA and CDR2 SQIVND (reference sequence). The CDR3 loop spans 14 amino acids. Trimming at V came to 4 bases and at J to 8 bases, leaving 7 bases not matched to a gene. This clonotype was seen once. This TCR came from a human donor with advanced metastatic prostate, ovarian, gallbladder or colorectal cancer (not recorded which). This table probably holds off-target reads from a library built for another chain. The genes are TRBV19 and TRBJ2-1; 8 bases fit TRBD1. The CDR3 loop reads CASSTTGVMDEQFF. The CDR3 nucleotides read TGTGCCAGTAGTACGACAGGGGTTATGGATGAGCAGTTCTTC.